Below, one T cell receptor beta chain is given with its context. The antigen remains unidentified. MiXCR, run by TCRdb on the reads, gives a single entry per CDR3 protein. The table records around 750,000 distinct CDR3 sequences, over 25% of them present only once. This record comes from a study of T cell repertoires in cytomegalovirus infection. The wider study: Recently identified HLA-C-restricted CMV epitopes and well-studied HLA-B-restricted CMV epitopes were used by the study. A matching HLA type, together with CMV infection, was signaled by public TCR beta signatures.

Trimming shortened V by 0 bases and J by 2 bases, and 14 bases separated the two germline ends. The CDR3 loop spans 17 amino acids. Germline CDR1 SQVTM, CDR2 ANQGSEA. Study-wide results and caveats: Summed public TCR beta family frequency identified CMV carriers bearing the relevant HLA. HLA-C-restricted CMV-specific TCR beta clonotypes prevailed in the ex vivo response.

The chain employs TRBV29-1 and TRBJ2-6; D might be TRBD1 or TRBD2, each matching 5 bases. The sample here was cultured CD8+ T cells from PBMCs, taken from culture after CMV antigen stimulation. This clonotype originated in a human donor in good health (CMV status not recorded). Some clones in this sample may be carry-over from other donors' samples. The DNA of the CDR3 is TGCAGCGTTGAAGATCGCCGCAGGGACGCTGGGGCCAACGTCCTGACTTTC. Protein: CSVEDRRRDAGANVLTF.